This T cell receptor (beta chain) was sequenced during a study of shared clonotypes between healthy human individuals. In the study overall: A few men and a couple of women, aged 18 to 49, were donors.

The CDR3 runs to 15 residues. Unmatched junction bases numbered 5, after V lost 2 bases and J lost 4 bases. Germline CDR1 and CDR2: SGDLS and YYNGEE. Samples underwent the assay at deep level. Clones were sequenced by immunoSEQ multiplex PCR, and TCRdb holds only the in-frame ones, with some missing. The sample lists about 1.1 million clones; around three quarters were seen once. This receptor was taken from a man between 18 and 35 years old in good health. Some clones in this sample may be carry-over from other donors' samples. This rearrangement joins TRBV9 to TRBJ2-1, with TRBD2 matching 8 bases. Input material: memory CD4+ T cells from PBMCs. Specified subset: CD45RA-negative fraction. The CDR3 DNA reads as TGTGCCAGCAGCGTGAGCGGGAGCGAGTACAATGAGCAGTTCTTC. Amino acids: CASSVSGSEYNEQFF.